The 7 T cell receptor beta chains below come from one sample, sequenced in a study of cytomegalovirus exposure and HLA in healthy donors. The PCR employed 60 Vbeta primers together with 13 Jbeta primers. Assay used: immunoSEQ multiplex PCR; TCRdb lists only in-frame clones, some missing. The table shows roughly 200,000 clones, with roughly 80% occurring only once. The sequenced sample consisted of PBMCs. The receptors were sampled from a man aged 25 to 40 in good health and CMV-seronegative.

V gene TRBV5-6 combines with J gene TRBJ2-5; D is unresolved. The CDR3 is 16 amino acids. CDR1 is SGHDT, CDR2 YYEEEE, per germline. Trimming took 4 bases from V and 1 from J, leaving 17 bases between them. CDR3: CASSPIYQAGQETQYF. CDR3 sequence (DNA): TGTGCCAGCAGCCCGATATATCAGGCAGGCCAAGAGACCCAGTACTTC.

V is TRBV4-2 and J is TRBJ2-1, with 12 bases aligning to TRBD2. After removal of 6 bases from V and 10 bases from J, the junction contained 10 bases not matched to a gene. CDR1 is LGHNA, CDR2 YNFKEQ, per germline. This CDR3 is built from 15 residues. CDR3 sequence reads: CASSSTSGGPGEQFF. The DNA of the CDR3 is TGTGCCAGCAGTTCAACTAGCGGGGGGCCTGGGGAGCAGTTCTTC.

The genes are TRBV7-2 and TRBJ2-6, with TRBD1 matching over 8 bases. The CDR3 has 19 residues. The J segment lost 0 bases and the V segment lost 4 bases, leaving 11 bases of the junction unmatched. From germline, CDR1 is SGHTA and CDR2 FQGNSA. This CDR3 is CASSYSLGQAFSGANVLTF. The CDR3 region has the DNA TGTGCCAGCAGCTACTCCTTGGGACAGGCCTTCTCTGGGGCCAACGTCCTGACTTTC.

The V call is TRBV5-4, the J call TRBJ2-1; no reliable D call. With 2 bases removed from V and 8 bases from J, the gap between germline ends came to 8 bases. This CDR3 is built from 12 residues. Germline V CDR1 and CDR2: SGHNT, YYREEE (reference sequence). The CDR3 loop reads CASSFTGDEQFF. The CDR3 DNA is TGTGCCAGCAGCTTTACCGGTGATGAGCAGTTCTTC.

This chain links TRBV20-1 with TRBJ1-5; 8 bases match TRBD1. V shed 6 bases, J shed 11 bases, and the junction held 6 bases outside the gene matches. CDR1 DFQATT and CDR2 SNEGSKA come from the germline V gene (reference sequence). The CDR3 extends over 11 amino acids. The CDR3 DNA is TGCAGTGCGCAACTACAGGGGGCCCAGCATTTT. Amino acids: CSAQLQGAQHF.

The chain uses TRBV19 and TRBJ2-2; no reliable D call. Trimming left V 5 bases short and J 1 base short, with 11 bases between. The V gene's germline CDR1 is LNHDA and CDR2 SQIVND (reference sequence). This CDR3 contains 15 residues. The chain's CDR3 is CASSVGQMNTGELFF. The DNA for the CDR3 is TGTGCCAGTAGTGTAGGCCAGATGAACACCGGGGAGCTGTTTTTT. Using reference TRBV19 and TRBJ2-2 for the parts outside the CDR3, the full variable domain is DGGITQSPKYLFRKEGQNVTLSCEQNLNHDAMYWYRQDPGQGLRLIYYSQIVNDFQKGDIAEGYSVSREKKESFPLTVTSAQKNPTAFYLCASSVGQMNTGELFFGEGSRLTVL.

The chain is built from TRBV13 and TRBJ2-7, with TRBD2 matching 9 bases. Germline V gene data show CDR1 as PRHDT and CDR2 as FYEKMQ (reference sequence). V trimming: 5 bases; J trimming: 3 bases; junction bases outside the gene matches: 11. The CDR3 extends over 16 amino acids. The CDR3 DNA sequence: TGTGCCAGCAGCCCCTACTCCGGGACTAGCCGCTACGAGCAGTACTTC. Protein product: CASSPYSGTSRYEQYF.